A selection of T cell receptor beta chains follows, all from one sample in a study of T cells in Graves' hyperthyroidism and ophthalmopathy. MiXCR, applied by TCRdb to the multiplex PCR reads, yields one record per CDR3 protein. The table includes under 650,000 distinct CDR3 sequences, around 16% detected once. Material for sequencing was blood. Source of these receptors: a woman aged 25 to 39 with Graves' hyperthyroidism. Both conserved end residues are part of each CDR3. Fields, in order: V gene, D gene, J gene, clone size, CDR3 DNA, CDR3 protein. The D gene is left open where the match is weak. Part of the rows lack a size; the others show once, few, many or a class for expanded clones.

TRBV18,-,TRBJ1-1,many,TGTGCCAGCTCACCACCGGGCAGGGCGGCCACTGAAGCTTTCTTT,CASSPPGRAATEAFF
TRBV12-3/TRBV12-4,-,TRBJ2-4,few,TGTGCCAGCAGCCTCCTCGGGGACGCGGACATTCAGTACTTC,CASSLLGDADIQYF
TRBV28,-,TRBJ2-2,many,TGTGCCAGCAGTTTAGGCCCGCACAGGGACACCGGGGAGCTGTTTTTT,CASSLGPHRDTGELFF
TRBV18,-,TRBJ1-1,many,TGTGCCAGCTCACCTAGGACAACGGGTATGAACACTGAAGCTTTCTTT,CASSPRTTGMNTEAFF
TRBV19,TRBD1,TRBJ1-1,-,TGTGCCAGTAGTATGGGGCAGGGGGGGAACACTGAAGCTTTCTTT,CASSMGQGGNTEAFF
TRBV7-9,TRBD1,TRBJ1-5,few,TGTGCCAGCAGCCGGGGACAGGGACGGGGCAATCAGCCCCAGCATTTT,CASSRGQGRGNQPQHF
TRBV5-1,-,TRBJ2-7,many,TGCGCCAGCAGCTTGTCGGCAGGGACCTACGAGCAGTACTTC,CASSLSAGTYEQYF
TRBV24-1,-,TRBJ2-7,-,TGTGCCACCAGTGATCCACGTAGCACCTCCTACGAGCAGTACTTC,CATSDPRSTSYEQYF
TRBV3-1,TRBD2,TRBJ2-5,many,TGTGCCAGCAGCCCGGAACTAGCGGGAGGGTTTGGAGAGACCCAGTACTTC,CASSPELAGGFGETQYF
TRBV7-9,-,TRBJ1-2,few,TGTGCCAGCAGCCGTATACTTCTAACGACAGGCTCCTATGGCTACACCTTC,CASSRILLTTGSYGYTF
TRBV28,-,TRBJ1-5,few,TGTGCCAGCAGTTTAGTAGTTCGGGGGCGTCAGCCCCAGCATTTT,CASSLVVRGRQPQHF
TRBV5-1,TRBD2,TRBJ2-1,many,TGCGCCAGCGGGACTAACTCCTACAATGAGCAGTTCTTC,CASGTNSYNEQFF
TRBV6-5,-,TRBJ2-7,-,TGTGCCAGCAGTTACGTGGCAGAGCAGTACTTC,CASSYVAEQYF
TRBV29-1,TRBD1,TRBJ2-7,many,TGCAGCGCAGCTCCCGGGACAGCCTACGAGCAGTACTTC,CSAAPGTAYEQYF
TRBV12-3/TRBV12-4,-,TRBJ1-4,few,TGTGCCAGCACCTTGGGACCCTCTAATGAAAAACTGTTTTTT,CASTLGPSNEKLFF
TRBV28,-,TRBJ2-5,many,TGTGCCAGCAGTTTAATGTCCGGGAAGACCCAGTACTTC,CASSLMSGKTQYF
TRBV6-1,-,TRBJ1-1,many,TGTGCCAGCAGTCCATGGGACGGCATGAACACTGAAGCTTTCTTT,CASSPWDGMNTEAFF
TRBV7-2,TRBD2,TRBJ2-1,many,TGTGCCAGCAGCCCACCGGGACTAGCGCTAGGAGGTGAGCAGTTCTTC,CASSPPGLALGGEQFF
TRBV28,-,TRBJ2-7,many,TGTGCCAGCAGTTTATTACAGGGTCCTTCCCTGTCTCCGTACTTC,CASSLLQGPSLSPYF
TRBV18,-,TRBJ2-7,-,TGTGCCAGCTCACCATCCGACAGACCCTACGAGCAGTACTTC,CASSPSDRPYEQYF
TRBV11-2,TRBD2,TRBJ2-1,many,TGTGCCAGCAGCTTCGGACTAGCGGGGGGGCGCTCCTACAATGAGCAGTTCTTC,CASSFGLAGGRSYNEQFF
TRBV20-1,TRBD1,TRBJ1-5,-,TGCAGTGCCCTAAAACCGGGACAGGGCTACAATCAGCCCCAGCATTTT,CSALKPGQGYNQPQHF
TRBV27,-,TRBJ1-5,many,TGTGCCAGTCTGGGCCAGCCCCAGCATTTT,CASLGQPQHF
TRBV27,-,TRBJ2-7,-,TGTGCCAGCAGTTTATGGCCTAGCCGAACCTACGAGCAGTACTTC,CASSLWPSRTYEQYF
TRBV27,TRBD2,TRBJ2-2,-,TGTGCCAGCAGTGCGTTCACTAGCGCTCCGAGCACCGGGGAGCTGTTTTTT,CASSAFTSAPSTGELFF
TRBV3-1,-,TRBJ2-4,few,TGTGCCAGCAGCCAAGAGCCCCAGGCGCGCATTCAGTACTTC,CASSQEPQARIQYF
TRBV20-1,TRBD2,TRBJ2-7,many,TGCAGTGCTAGGGCGGGGGTCTACGAGCAGTACTTC,CSARAGVYEQYF